This T cell receptor beta chain was documented in a study of CD8 T cells in ankylosing spondylitis. This clonotype has only a few counts. The antigen remains undetermined. As the method for making TCR beta libraries, quantitative 5'-RACE with molecular barcodes was used. TCRdb used MiXCR to reprocess the 5' RACE reads, holding one entry per CDR3 protein. The sample shows about 390,000 distinct CDR3 sequences, about 22% of them seen only once. General study points: Disease-linked clones, CD8+, were relatively rare in peripheral blood. A motif in TCR beta, a set of fewer than ten highly homologous variants, appeared characteristic of ankylosing spondylitis blood.

The CDR3 spans 16 residues. V gave up 1 base and J gave up 0 bases, with 12 bases separating them. Sequenced: blood, either unsorted or a sorted T cell fraction (not recorded which). The V call is TRBV12-3 or TRBV12-4, the J call TRBJ1-1, with TRBD1 as a possible D gene (6 bases). The sequence was obtained from a male donor with ankylosing spondylitis. The CDR3 coding sequence is TGTGCCAGCAGTTTAGGGACAGCTGACTTGAACACTGAAGCTTTCTTT. This translates into CASSLGTADLNTEAFF.